The 5 T cell receptor beta chains presented below share a single source sample, sequenced in a study of technical replicates of blood from a handful of donors. The data were produced by immunoSEQ multiplex PCR, yet TCRdb's version contains in-frame clones alone and is incomplete. The sample lists 80,000 or so clones, around 96% seen once, with 0.2% in the top ten. Sequencing was carried out using T cells isolated from PBMCs. The receptor source for this set is a human donor in good health.

The gene calls are TRBV18 and TRBJ1-2; D is possibly TRBD1 (6 bases). V lost 5 bases to trimming and J lost 4 bases, with 11 bases between them. The CDR3 runs 13 residues. The germline CDR1 and CDR2 sequences are KGHSH and LQKENI. The CDR3 is CASSSEDSYGYTF. CDR3 nucleotides: TGTGCCAGCTCATCAGAGGACAGCTATGGCTACACCTTC.

The chain couples TRBV19 to TRBJ1-4; 7 bases line up with TRBD1. This CDR3 contains 16 residues. In germline, CDR1 is LNHDA, CDR2 SQIVND (reference sequence). V gave up 6 bases and J gave up 2 bases; unmatched junction bases: 9. CDR3 nucleotides: TGTGCCAGTAGATACAGGGGCGGGCGTACTAATGAAAAACTGTTTTTT. This gives the protein CASRYRGGRTNEKLFF. Drawing the rest from reference TRBV19 and TRBJ1-4, the complete variable domain is DGGITQSPKYLFRKEGQNVTLSCEQNLNHDAMYWYRQDPGQGLRLIYYSQIVNDFQKGDIAEGYSVSREKKESFPLTVTSAQKNPTAFYLCASRYRGGRTNEKLFFGSGTQLSVL.

The chain couples TRBV18 to TRBJ2-1; 12 bases line up with TRBD2. After removal of 3 bases from V and 9 bases from J, the junction contained 6 bases not matched to a gene. The germline CDR1 and CDR2 sequences are KGHSH and LQKENI. The length of the CDR3 is 15 residues. The CDR3 loop is CASSPLTSGRVEQFF. As DNA, the CDR3 is TGTGCCAGCTCACCGTTGACTAGCGGGAGAGTTGAGCAGTTCTTC.

The chain links TRBV18 to TRBJ1-1; D call uncertain. Trimming took off 4 bases at V and 2 bases at J, with 5 bases between the two ends. CDR3 length: 12 amino acids. Germline assignment: CDR1 KGHSH and CDR2 LQKENI. DNA for the CDR3: TGTGCCAGCTCACGGAGAAACACTGAAGCTTTCTTT. Encoded protein: CASSRRNTEAFF.

CDR3 sequence: CASSFRPGVGTDTQYF. The DNA of the CDR3 is TGTGCCAGCAGTTTTCGTCCCGGGGTCGGGACAGATACGCAGTATTTT. This chain links TRBV28 with TRBJ2-3, with a possible D match to TRBD2 (5 bases). V lost 3 bases to trimming and J lost 3 bases, with 16 bases between them. Germline V gives CDR1 MDHEN, CDR2 SYDVKM. The CDR3 has 16 amino acids.